This record looks at one TCR beta chain sequence and its context. Its antigen is not identified. This record belongs to a study of cytotoxic CD8 clonotypes in ibrutinib-treated CLL. Study as a whole: For this cohort, patients were about a dozen relapsed/refractory and roughly 14 treatment-naive, while 17 were IGHV unmutated. Each sample contained, on average, under 270,000 productive templates and 94,000 or so productive rearrangements.

Data came from immunoSEQ multiplex PCR; TCRdb stores just in-frame clones and leaves some out. In the table there are about 140,000 clones, about 70% of which are singletons. Whole-study findings and limits: Public clonotypes were seen rarely and were contracted or stable on treatment.

Germline loops: CDR1 MDHEN, CDR2 SYDVKM. V gave up 3 bases and J gave up 13 bases, with 25 bases separating them. The CDR3 covers 16 residues. The sequence came from a human donor with chronic lymphocytic leukemia. The sequenced sample was PBMCs, obtained after 24 months of ibrutinib treatment. The V gene is TRBV28, the J gene TRBJ1-5; no definite D call. The CDR3 coding sequence is TGTGCCAGCAGTTTTCCCCTTGGGGAGGTTCGGGGATATCAGCATTTT. As protein: CASSFPLGEVRGYQHF.